This is a list of T cell receptor beta chains from one sample in a study of T cell clonotyping in hematopoietic cell transplantation. The data were produced by immunoSEQ multiplex PCR, yet TCRdb's version contains in-frame clones alone and is incomplete. This table has around 26,000 clones, more than 65% appearing once. The source was peripheral blood mononuclear cells, collected before stem cell transplant. The receptors derive from a man aged 35-49 years with acute myeloid leukemia. Some clones in this sample may be carry-over from other donors' samples. Both conserved end residues are part of each CDR3. The D gene is left open where the match is weak. Some rows have no size entry. The others give once, few or many, or a class for an expanded clone.

CDR3nt: TGTGCCAGCAGTGTTCGCGGGGGCCTTCGATCCTACGAGCAGTACTTC
CDR3aa: CASSVRGGLRSYEQYF
d_gene: .
abundance: .
j_gene: TRBJ2-7
v_gene: TRBV2

CDR3nt: TGTGCCAGCAGCTTACAGGCCTCTGGAAACACCATATATTTT
CDR3aa: CASSLQASGNTIYF
d_gene: .
abundance: .
j_gene: TRBJ1-3
v_gene: TRBV27

CDR3nt: TGTGCCAGCAGTCTCCTCGGGACAGGGCCCCACGAGCAGTACTTC
CDR3aa: CASSLLGTGPHEQYF
d_gene: TRBD1
abundance: .
j_gene: TRBJ2-7
v_gene: TRBV28

CDR3nt: TGCGCCAGCAGCTTGGCCGGATCAAACACTGAAGCTTTCTTT
CDR3aa: CASSLAGSNTEAFF
d_gene: .
abundance: few
j_gene: TRBJ1-1
v_gene: TRBV5-1

CDR3nt: TGTGCCAGCAGTGTAACAGGGAGGACTGAAGCTTTCTTT
CDR3aa: CASSVTGRTEAFF
d_gene: .
abundance: few
j_gene: TRBJ1-1
v_gene: TRBV2

CDR3nt: TGTGCCAGCAGCCAGGACAGGGGCGAGCAGTACTTC
CDR3aa: CASSQDRGEQYF
d_gene: TRBD1
abundance: .
j_gene: TRBJ2-7
v_gene: TRBV4-2

CDR3nt: TGTGCCAGCAGCCTCACGGGGGGTTCTGGAAACACCATATATTTT
CDR3aa: CASSLTGGSGNTIYF
d_gene: .
abundance: .
j_gene: TRBJ1-3
v_gene: TRBV28

CDR3nt: TGTGCCAGCAGTCCGACAGGGGCCTACAATGAGCAGTTCTTC
CDR3aa: CASSPTGAYNEQFF
d_gene: TRBD1
abundance: .
j_gene: TRBJ2-1
v_gene: TRBV28

CDR3nt: TGTGCCAGCAGCTTAGCGTACAGGAAGAGCTCCTATAATTCACCCCTCCACTTT
CDR3aa: CASSLAYRKSSYNSPLHF
d_gene: .
abundance: .
j_gene: TRBJ1-6
v_gene: TRBV7-2

CDR3nt: TGTGCCAGCAGCTCCATTTTTGATGGGGGGAAAGAAGAGACCCAGTACTTC
CDR3aa: CASSSIFDGGKEETQYF
d_gene: .
abundance: .
j_gene: TRBJ2-5
v_gene: TRBV13

CDR3nt: TGTGCCAGCAGCCTTTGGGCGGGAGGGTATGAGCAGTTCTTC
CDR3aa: CASSLWAGGYEQFF
d_gene: TRBD2
abundance: .
j_gene: TRBJ2-1
v_gene: TRBV7-8

CDR3nt: TGTGCCAGCAGGATGAAAGAAAAGCTGTACGAGCAGTACTTC
CDR3aa: CASRMKEKLYEQYF
d_gene: .
abundance: .
j_gene: TRBJ2-7
v_gene: TRBV2

CDR3nt: TGTGCCAGCAGCTTAGGGACAGTTCCTAGCACAGATACGCAGTATTTT
CDR3aa: CASSLGTVPSTDTQYF
d_gene: TRBD1
abundance: .
j_gene: TRBJ2-3
v_gene: TRBV5-8

CDR3nt: TGCGCCAGCAGCTTGGCCGTGCTAGCGGGAATATCCACCGGGGAGCTGTTTTTT
CDR3aa: CASSLAVLAGISTGELFF
d_gene: TRBD2
abundance: .
j_gene: TRBJ2-2
v_gene: TRBV5-1

CDR3nt: TGTGCCAGCAGCGTGGGACCGACCTCAAGCAAGTATTTT
CDR3aa: CASSVGPTSSKYF
d_gene: .
abundance: .
j_gene: TRBJ2-3
v_gene: TRBV9

CDR3nt: TGTGCCTGGAGTACTGTAGGGTCGGGCAAAAACATTCAGTACTTC
CDR3aa: CAWSTVGSGKNIQYF
d_gene: .
abundance: once
j_gene: TRBJ2-4
v_gene: TRBV30

CDR3nt: TGCAGCGTGCACGACACCGGGGAGCTGTTTTTT
CDR3aa: CSVHDTGELFF
d_gene: .
abundance: .
j_gene: TRBJ2-2
v_gene: TRBV29-1

CDR3nt: TGTGCCAGCAGTGGACTAGCGGGCGGGGAGACCCAGTACTTC
CDR3aa: CASSGLAGGETQYF
d_gene: TRBD2
abundance: .
j_gene: TRBJ2-5
v_gene: TRBV7-8

CDR3nt: TGTGCCAGCAGTCAGGACAGGGGCTACCAAGAGACCCAGTACTTC
CDR3aa: CASSQDRGYQETQYF
d_gene: TRBD1
abundance: .
j_gene: TRBJ2-5
v_gene: TRBV6-5

CDR3nt: TGTGCCAGCAGTTTAAGTACAGGGTCCACTGAAGCTTTCTTT
CDR3aa: CASSLSTGSTEAFF
d_gene: .
abundance: .
j_gene: TRBJ1-1
v_gene: TRBV27

CDR3nt: TGTGCCTGGAGTGTTACTGCGGGACAGTTCCACTTC
CDR3aa: CAWSVTAGQFHF
d_gene: .
abundance: .
j_gene: TRBJ2-7
v_gene: TRBV30

CDR3nt: TGTGCCAGCAGCCCGTTCCGGGACATTTACAATGAGCAGTTCTTC
CDR3aa: CASSPFRDIYNEQFF
d_gene: .
abundance: .
j_gene: TRBJ2-1
v_gene: TRBV28

CDR3nt: TGTGCCAGCAGTGACCCTTCACCCCTCCACTTT
CDR3aa: CASSDPSPLHF
d_gene: .
abundance: few
j_gene: TRBJ1-6
v_gene: TRBV2

CDR3nt: TGTGCCAGCGGCGGGGAGCTGTTTTTT
CDR3aa: CASGGELFF
d_gene: .
abundance: .
j_gene: TRBJ2-2
v_gene: TRBV7-9

CDR3nt: TGTGCCAGCAGCTTGGTGGGGGGATCTAACTATGGCTACACCTTC
CDR3aa: CASSLVGGSNYGYTF
d_gene: .
abundance: .
j_gene: TRBJ1-2
v_gene: TRBV5-8

CDR3nt: TGCGCCAGCAGCCTCTCAGGACAGCCCCAAGAGACCCAGTACTTC
CDR3aa: CASSLSGQPQETQYF
d_gene: .
abundance: .
j_gene: TRBJ2-5
v_gene: TRBV4-3

CDR3nt: TGTGCCAGCAGTTACTCATGGGGGGCGTGGGGCTACACCTTC
CDR3aa: CASSYSWGAWGYTF
d_gene: .
abundance: few
j_gene: TRBJ1-2
v_gene: TRBV6-5

CDR3nt: TGTGCCAGCAGCCCAGCGGGGGGGCTCCAAGAGACCCAGTACTTC
CDR3aa: CASSPAGGLQETQYF
d_gene: TRBD2
abundance: .
j_gene: TRBJ2-5
v_gene: TRBV11-1

CDR3nt: TGTGCCAGCAGCTTAAACGGGAGGCCGGGAGGGGATACGCAGTATTTT
CDR3aa: CASSLNGRPGGDTQYF
d_gene: TRBD2
abundance: .
j_gene: TRBJ2-3
v_gene: TRBV7-2

CDR3nt: TGTGCCAGCAGCTTTGAGGCAGGGAACTATGGCTACACCTTC
CDR3aa: CASSFEAGNYGYTF
d_gene: .
abundance: few
j_gene: TRBJ1-2
v_gene: TRBV11-3

CDR3nt: TGTGCCAGCAGTCCGGCAGGACAGGGGGCGGAAGACTATGGCTACACCTTC
CDR3aa: CASSPAGQGAEDYGYTF
d_gene: TRBD1
abundance: .
j_gene: TRBJ1-2
v_gene: TRBV7-9

CDR3nt: TGCGCCAGCAGCTGGGTCGGGGGACAGGTAGAATCGCTCGACGGCTACACCTTC
CDR3aa: CASSWVGGQVESLDGYTF
d_gene: TRBD1
abundance: .
j_gene: TRBJ1-2
v_gene: TRBV5-1

CDR3nt: TGCAGTGCTAGAGTGAGGGACAGGATAAATTTT
CDR3aa: CSARVRDRINF
d_gene: TRBD1
abundance: once
j_gene: TRBJ1-3
v_gene: TRBV20-1

CDR3nt: TGTGCCATCCAGCGACGGGGAGAGAACACTGAAGCTTTCTTT
CDR3aa: CAIQRRGENTEAFF
d_gene: .
abundance: .
j_gene: TRBJ1-1
v_gene: TRBV10-3

CDR3nt: TGTGCCAGCAGCTTGGGCAGTAGCATCTATGGCTACACCTTC
CDR3aa: CASSLGSSIYGYTF
d_gene: .
abundance: .
j_gene: TRBJ1-2
v_gene: TRBV5-4

CDR3nt: TGTGCCAGCAGTTTGACGTTGACAGGGTTGGGCTATGGCTACACCTTC
CDR3aa: CASSLTLTGLGYGYTF
d_gene: TRBD1
abundance: .
j_gene: TRBJ1-2
v_gene: TRBV27

CDR3nt: TGTGCCAGCAGCATCCGGACAGGGCCTGATTATGGCTACACCTTC
CDR3aa: CASSIRTGPDYGYTF
d_gene: TRBD1
abundance: .
j_gene: TRBJ1-2
v_gene: TRBV4-2

CDR3nt: TGTGCCAGCAGCCCCCCGCGCGGGGGGGCCGCAGATACGCAGTATTTT
CDR3aa: CASSPPRGGAADTQYF
d_gene: TRBD2
abundance: .
j_gene: TRBJ2-3
v_gene: TRBV7-2

CDR3nt: TGCGCCAGCAGCCAAGATCGGGGGGCTAATGAAAAACTGTTTTTT
CDR3aa: CASSQDRGANEKLFF
d_gene: .
abundance: .
j_gene: TRBJ1-4
v_gene: TRBV4-3

CDR3nt: TGTGCCACCAGCGGACTATACGAGCAGTACTTC
CDR3aa: CATSGLYEQYF
d_gene: .
abundance: few
j_gene: TRBJ2-7
v_gene: TRBV15